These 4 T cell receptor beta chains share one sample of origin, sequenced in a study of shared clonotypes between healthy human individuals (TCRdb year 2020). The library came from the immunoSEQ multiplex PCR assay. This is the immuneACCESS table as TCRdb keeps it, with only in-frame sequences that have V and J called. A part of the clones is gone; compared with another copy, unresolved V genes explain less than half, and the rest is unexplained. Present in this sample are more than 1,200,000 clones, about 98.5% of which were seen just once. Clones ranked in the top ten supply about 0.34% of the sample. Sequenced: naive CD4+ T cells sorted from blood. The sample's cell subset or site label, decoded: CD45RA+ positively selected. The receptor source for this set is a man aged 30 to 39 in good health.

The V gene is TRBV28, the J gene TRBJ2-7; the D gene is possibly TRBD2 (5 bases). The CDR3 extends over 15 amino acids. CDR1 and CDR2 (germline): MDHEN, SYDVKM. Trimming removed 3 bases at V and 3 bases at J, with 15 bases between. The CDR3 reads CASSLVGVFDYEQYF. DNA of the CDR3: TGTGCCAGCAGTTTGGTCGGGGTCTTCGACTACGAGCAGTACTTC.

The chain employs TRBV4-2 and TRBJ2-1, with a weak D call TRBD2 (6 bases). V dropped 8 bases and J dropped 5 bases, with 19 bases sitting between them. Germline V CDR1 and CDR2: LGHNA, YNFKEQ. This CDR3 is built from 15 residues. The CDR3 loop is CASLPLGGKHNEQFF. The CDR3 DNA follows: TGTGCCAGCCTCCCTCTTGGGGGGAAGCACAATGAGCAGTTCTTC.

CDR3 protein: CAAIHRQGGDNEQFF. DNA of the CDR3: TGTGCCGCCATACACCGACAGGGTGGGGACAATGAGCAGTTCTTC. This rearrangement joins TRBV28 to TRBJ2-1; 7 positions match TRBD1. Unmatched junction bases numbered 15, after V lost 11 bases and J lost 5 bases. CDR1 and CDR2 (germline): MDHEN, SYDVKM. The CDR3 covers 15 residues. Filled out from reference TRBV28 and TRBJ2-1, the complete variable domain reads DVKVTQSSRYLVKRTGEKVFLECVQDMDHENMFWYRQDPGLGLRLIYFSYDVKMKEKGDIPEGYSVSREKKERFSLILESASTNQTSMYLCAAIHRQGGDNEQFFGPGTRLTVL.

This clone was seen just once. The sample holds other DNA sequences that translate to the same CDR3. CDR3 region: CSASLETQYF. The CDR3 DNA is TGCAGTGCTAGTCTTGAGACCCAGTACTTC. V and J are TRBV20-1 and TRBJ2-5; the D is unclear. The germline V and J ends were trimmed by 3 bases and 5 bases, with 4 bases remaining between them. This CDR3 spans 10 amino acids. Germline V gives CDR1 DFQATT, CDR2 SNEGSKA (reference sequence).